This TCR beta chain was identified in a study of response to subunit inactivated influenza vaccine. With 4 bases removed from V and 3 bases from J, the gap between germline ends came to 16 bases. Germline CDR1 is SGHRS and CDR2 is YFSETQ. The CDR3 runs 15 residues. TCRdb re-derived calls from the RT-PCR reads in MiXCR, one entry per CDR3 protein. Seen here are more than 550,000 distinct CDR3 sequences, around 10% observed once, and the top ten hold 8% to 13%. This sample also appeared in a second study, on T cells expressing NK-cell markers. In that study: It was by 5'RACE template switching with UMIs that TCR beta cDNA was made. Dominant NKG2C+ clonotypes were found to form about 1.0-7.0% of CD8+ T cells in five to seven donors. Uncertainty persisted over the HCMV specificity of expanded NKG2C+ T cell clones.

The source material was PBMCs from blood, sampled on the day of vaccination. V gene TRBV5-1 combines with J gene TRBJ2-5, with D tentatively TRBD1 (5 bases). The receptor comes from a man aged 50-59 years who received an inactivated influenza vaccine. In DNA form, the CDR3 reads TGCGCCAGCAGCCCTGACTGGGGCACCAAAGAGACCCAGTACTTC. Amino acid sequence: CASSPDWGTKETQYF.